What follows describes a single T cell receptor (beta chain). These data belong to a study of blood T cell repertoires in COVID-19. On the study more broadly: Donors in Cohort 3 who had recovered were those with two negative PCRs, healthcare professional clearance, or resolution of their symptoms. PBMCs, B-cell-depleted T cells, or T cells provided the cDNA or gDNA that made up the material.

In the authors' workflow: The authors estimated nucleated cell counts from reference gene primer amplification. The assay was immunoSEQ multiplex PCR, and TCRdb's table has in-frame clones only and misses some. V, J and clone size reflect that table, while D and trimming were determined from the DNA. The sample records 250,000 to 300,000 clones, 88% being singletons. This CDR3 is 14 amino acids long. The germline gives CDR1 SGHRS, CDR2 YFSETQ. The V and J ends lost 3 bases and 4 bases, in that order; junction bases with no gene match: 6. Assignments of participants to cohorts depended upon their own reported clinical history.

The source material was PBMCs or T cells enriched from blood (not recorded which). The clonotype comes from a woman aged 55-70 years in a cohort exposed to, infected with or recovered from COVID-19 (not recorded which). This chain links TRBV5-1 with TRBJ2-5; 7 bases map to TRBD1. The CDR3 DNA is TGCGCCAGCAGCTCGACAGGGTCCCGAGAGACCCAGTACTTC. It encodes CASSSTGSRETQYF. Variable domain in full (rest from reference TRBV5-1 and TRBJ2-5): KAGVTQTPRYLIKTRGQQVTLSCSPISGHRSVSWYQQTPGQGLQFLFEYFSETQRNKGNFPGRFSGRQFSNSRSEMNVSTLELGDSALYLCASSSTGSRETQYFGPGTRLLVL.